This record covers a single T cell receptor (beta chain). Its antigen is unknown. The time point is: baseline pretreatment blood. The treatment is: 15 Gy SBRT to primary tumor, nephrectomy 4 weeks later. Blood was sampled at baseline, 2 weeks and 4 weeks after SBRT. The data were taken from a study of radiation and T cells in renal cell carcinoma. Whole-study findings and limits: In blood, top tumor clones expanded by 2 weeks, shrinking by 4.

Sequencing used immunoSEQ multiplex PCR; TCRdb keeps in-frame clones, though not all of them. The top ten clones hold roughly 25% of a sample with about 140,000 clones, 83% of them seen once. From germline, CDR1 is SGHRS and CDR2 YFSETQ. The V gene lost 0 bases and the J gene lost 0 bases, with 13 bases spanning the gap. The CDR3 loop spans 17 amino acids. The chain joins TRBV5-1 to TRBJ1-5; the D gene is possibly TRBD1 (6 bases). The receptor comes from a woman aged 50 to 60 with renal cell carcinoma. The sequenced sample was blood, obtained from a patient whose treatment included radiotherapy and nephrectomy. CDR3 amino acids: CASSLGAGENSNQPQHF. The CDR3 region has the DNA TGCGCCAGCAGCTTGGGTGCAGGGGAGAATAGCAATCAGCCCCAGCATTTT.